These T cell receptor beta chains were read from a single sample in a study of blood T cell repertoires in COVID-19. Some clones are missing from TCRdb's copy, which holds only in-frame ones; the method was immunoSEQ multiplex PCR. The sample holds approximately 140,000 clones, 84% seen once. The source material was peripheral blood. These receptors all stem from a man in his 70s with acute or convalescent COVID-19. CDR3s include the opening cysteine and the closing phenylalanine or tryptophan. The order of the fields is V gene, clone size, D gene, J gene, CDR3 protein, CDR3 DNA. The D gene is left open where the match is weak. Expanded clones get a size class; other rows say once, few or many, or leave the size out.

>TRBV19|.|.|TRBJ1-2
CASRFGQGPNYGYTF
TGTGCCAGTAGATTTGGGCAGGGGCCTAACTATGGCTACACCTTC
>TRBV19|many|TRBD1|TRBJ2-1
CASTGTGTGHNEQFF
TGTGCCAGTACCGGGACCGGGACAGGGCACAATGAGCAGTTCTTC
>TRBV3-1/TRBV3-2|.|.|TRBJ1-5
CASSQGLVGNQPQHF
TGTGCCAGCAGCCAAGGGTTAGTCGGCAATCAGCCCCAGCATTTT
>TRBV5-1|.|.|TRBJ2-1
CASSLQVFGNEQFF
TGCGCCAGCAGCTTGCAGGTATTTGGCAATGAGCAGTTCTTC
>TRBV6-5|.|.|TRBJ2-1
CASSYSQGTYNEQFF
TGTGCCAGCAGTTACTCGCAGGGAACCTACAATGAGCAGTTCTTC
>TRBV25-1|once|TRBD1|TRBJ2-1
CASSTTGGGYNEQFF
TGTGCCAGCAGTACCACAGGGGGAGGATACAATGAGCAGTTCTTC
>TRBV4-1|.|.|TRBJ1-2
CASSQDNRGLSAFSGYTF
TGCGCCAGCAGCCAAGATAACCGGGGGTTATCGGCGTTCAGTGGCTACACCTTC
>TRBV5-1|.|.|TRBJ2-5
CASSFQHGEIGTQYF
TGCGCCAGCAGCTTCCAACACGGAGAAATAGGGACCCAGTACTTC
>TRBV5-6|.|.|TRBJ2-2
CASSSGLGTGELFF
TGTGCCAGCAGCTCCGGACTGGGGACCGGGGAGCTGTTTTTT
>TRBV28|.|.|TRBJ1-2
CASSTHAVGPYGYTF
TGTGCCAGCAGCACCCACGCGGTAGGTCCTTATGGCTACACCTTC
>TRBV19|.|.|TRBJ2-7
CASSIFGYEQYF
TGTGCCAGTAGTATATTCGGGTACGAGCAGTACTTC
>TRBV2|once|TRBD1|TRBJ2-2
CASSERGTGNTGELFF
TGTGCCAGCAGTGAACGCGGGACAGGGAACACCGGGGAGCTGTTTTTT
>TRBV27|few|TRBD2|TRBJ2-5
CASSLLTSGSVETQYF
TGTGCCAGCAGTTTACTAACTAGCGGGAGTGTGGAGACCCAGTACTTC
>TRBV2|.|TRBD2|TRBJ2-5
CASRDSGGGQETQYF
TGTGCCAGCAGAGACAGCGGGGGGGGGCAAGAGACCCAGTACTTC
>TRBV20-1|.|TRBD1|TRBJ1-2
CSASPGQGGYTF
TGCAGTGCTAGTCCGGGACAGGGCGGCTACACCTTC
>TRBV2|.|.|TRBJ2-7
CASGRSSYEQYF
TGTGCCAGCGGAAGGAGCTCCTACGAGCAGTACTTC
>TRBV3-1/TRBV3-2|.|.|TRBJ2-2
CASSQEGGGELFF
TGTGCCAGCAGCCAAGAGGGGGGCGGGGAGCTGTTTTTT
>TRBV5-1|once|TRBD1|TRBJ2-2
CASSPGTASGTGELFF
TGCGCCAGCAGCCCGGGGACAGCCTCGGGCACCGGGGAGCTGTTTTTT
>TRBV27|.|.|TRBJ1-1
CASNRVSGVAEAFF
TGTGCCAGCAATAGGGTAAGCGGCGTCGCTGAAGCTTTCTTT
>TRBV4-1|.|.|TRBJ2-5
CASSQGMGELQETQYF
TGCGCCAGCAGCCAAGGCATGGGAGAGTTGCAAGAGACCCAGTACTTC
>TRBV2|.|TRBD1|TRBJ2-3
CASSLGTGAVNTQYF
TGTGCCAGCAGTCTTGGGACAGGGGCTGTGAATACGCAGTATTTT
>TRBV2|.|.|TRBJ2-1
CASESGYSYNEQFF
TGTGCCAGCGAGAGCGGATACTCCTACAATGAGCAGTTCTTC
>TRBV7-8|.|.|TRBJ1-4
CASSPARAQQGKLFF
TGTGCCAGCAGCCCGGCCAGGGCGCAGCAGGGAAAACTGTTTTTT
>TRBV7-2|.|TRBD2|TRBJ2-3
CASSPGLDRDTQYF
TGTGCCAGCAGCCCGGGACTAGACAGGGATACGCAGTATTTT
>TRBV29-1|.|TRBD2|TRBJ2-1
CSVGGGTRFYNEQFF
TGCAGCGTTGGGGGGGGGACTCGATTTTACAATGAGCAGTTCTTC